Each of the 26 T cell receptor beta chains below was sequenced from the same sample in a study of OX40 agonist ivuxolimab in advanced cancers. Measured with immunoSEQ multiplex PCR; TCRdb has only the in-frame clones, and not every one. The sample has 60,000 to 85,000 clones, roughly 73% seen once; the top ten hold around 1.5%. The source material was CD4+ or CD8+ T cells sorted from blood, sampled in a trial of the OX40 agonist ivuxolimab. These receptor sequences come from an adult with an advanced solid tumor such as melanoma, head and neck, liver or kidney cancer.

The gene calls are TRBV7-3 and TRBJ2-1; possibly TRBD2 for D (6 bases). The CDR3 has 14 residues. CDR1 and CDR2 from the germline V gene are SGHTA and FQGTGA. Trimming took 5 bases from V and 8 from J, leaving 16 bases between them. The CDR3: CASSAFAGRDEQFF. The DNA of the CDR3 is TGTGCCAGCAGCGCCTTTGCGGGGCGCGATGAGCAGTTCTTC.

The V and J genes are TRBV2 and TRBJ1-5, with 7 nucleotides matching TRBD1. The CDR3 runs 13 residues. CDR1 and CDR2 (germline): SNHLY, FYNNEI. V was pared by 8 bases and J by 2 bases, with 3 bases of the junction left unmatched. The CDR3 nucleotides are TGTGCCAGCCAGGGGGATGGCAATCAGCCCCAGCATTTT. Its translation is CASQGDGNQPQHF.

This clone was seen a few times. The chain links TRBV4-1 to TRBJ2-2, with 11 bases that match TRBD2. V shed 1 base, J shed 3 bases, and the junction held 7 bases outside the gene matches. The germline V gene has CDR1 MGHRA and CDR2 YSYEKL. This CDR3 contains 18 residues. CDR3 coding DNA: TGCGCCAGCAGCCAAGGAACACTAGCGGGGGTGGACACCGGGGAGCTGTTTTTT. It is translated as CASSQGTLAGVDTGELFF.

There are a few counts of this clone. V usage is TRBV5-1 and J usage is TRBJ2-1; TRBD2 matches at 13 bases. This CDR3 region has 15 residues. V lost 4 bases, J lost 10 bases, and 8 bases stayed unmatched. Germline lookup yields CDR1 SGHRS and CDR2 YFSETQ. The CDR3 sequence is CASSLTSGGAREQFF. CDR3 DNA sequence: TGCGCCAGCAGCCTAACTAGCGGGGGGGCCCGGGAGCAGTTCTTC. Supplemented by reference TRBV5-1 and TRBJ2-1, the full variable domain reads KAGVTQTPRYLIKTRGQQVTLSCSPISGHRSVSWYQQTPGQGLQFLFEYFSETQRNKGNFPGRFSGRQFSNSRSEMNVSTLELGDSALYLCASSLTSGGAREQFFGPGTRLTVL.

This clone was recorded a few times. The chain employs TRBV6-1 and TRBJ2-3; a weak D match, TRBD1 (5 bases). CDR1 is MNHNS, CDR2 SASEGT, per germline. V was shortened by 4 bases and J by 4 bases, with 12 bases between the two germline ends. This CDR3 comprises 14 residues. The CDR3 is CASSGTTTSDTQYF. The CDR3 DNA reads TGTGCCAGCAGTGGGACAACTACCTCAGATACGCAGTATTTT.

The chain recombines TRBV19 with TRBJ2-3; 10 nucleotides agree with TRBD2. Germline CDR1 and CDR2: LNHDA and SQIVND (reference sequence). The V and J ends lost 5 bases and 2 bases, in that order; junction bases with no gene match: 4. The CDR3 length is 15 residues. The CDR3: CASSLLAGSTDTQYF. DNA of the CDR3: TGTGCCAGTAGTTTACTAGCGGGATCCACAGATACGCAGTATTTT.

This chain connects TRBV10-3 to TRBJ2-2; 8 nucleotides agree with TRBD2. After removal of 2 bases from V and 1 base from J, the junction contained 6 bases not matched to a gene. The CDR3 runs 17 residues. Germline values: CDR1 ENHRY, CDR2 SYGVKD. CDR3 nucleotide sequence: TGTGCCATCAGTGAGCCGGGTCTAGCGGGGAACACCGGGGAGCTGTTTTTT. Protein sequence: CAISEPGLAGNTGELFF.

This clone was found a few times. CDR3 region: CASSFLGRTYEQYF. CDR3 DNA: TGCGCCAGCAGCTTCTTGGGGCGAACCTACGAGCAGTACTTC. The rearrangement joins TRBV5-1 to TRBJ2-7, with a possible D match to TRBD1 (5 bases). Trimming left V 2 bases short and J 2 bases short, with 11 bases between. This CDR3 contains 14 residues. CDR1 and CDR2 from the germline V gene are SGHRS and YFSETQ.

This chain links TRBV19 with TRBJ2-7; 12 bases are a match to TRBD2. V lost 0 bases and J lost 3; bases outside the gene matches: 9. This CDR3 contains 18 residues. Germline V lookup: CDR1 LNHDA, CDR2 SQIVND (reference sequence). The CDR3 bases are TGTGCCAGTAGTATAGATGCCACCCTAGCGGGAGGGAGCTACGAGCAGTACTTC. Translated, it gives CASSIDATLAGGSYEQYF.

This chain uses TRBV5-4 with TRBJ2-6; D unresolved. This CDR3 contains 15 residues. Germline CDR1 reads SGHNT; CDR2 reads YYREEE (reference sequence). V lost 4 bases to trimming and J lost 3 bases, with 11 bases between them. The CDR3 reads CASSTGLYGANVLTF. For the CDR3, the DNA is TGTGCCAGCAGCACCGGGTTGTATGGGGCCAACGTCCTGACTTTC.

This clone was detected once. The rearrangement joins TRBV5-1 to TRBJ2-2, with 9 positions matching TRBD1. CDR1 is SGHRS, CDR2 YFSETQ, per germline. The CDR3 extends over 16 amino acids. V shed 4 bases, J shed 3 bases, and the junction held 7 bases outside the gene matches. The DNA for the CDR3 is TGCGCCAGCAGCCCGGGACAGGGAATTTACACCGGGGAGCTGTTTTTT. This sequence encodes CASSPGQGIYTGELFF.

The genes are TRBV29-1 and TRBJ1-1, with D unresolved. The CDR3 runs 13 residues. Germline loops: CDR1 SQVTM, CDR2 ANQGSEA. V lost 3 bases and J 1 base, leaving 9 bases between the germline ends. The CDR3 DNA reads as TGCAGCGTTGATAGCGGTAGGAACACTGAAGCTTTCTTT. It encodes CSVDSGRNTEAFF.

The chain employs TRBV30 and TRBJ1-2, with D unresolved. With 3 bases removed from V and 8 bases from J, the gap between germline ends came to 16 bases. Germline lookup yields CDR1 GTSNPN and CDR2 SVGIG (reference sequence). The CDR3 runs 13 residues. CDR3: CAWRAPPTSGYTF. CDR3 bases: TGTGCCTGGAGGGCTCCTCCAACCTCCGGCTACACCTTC.

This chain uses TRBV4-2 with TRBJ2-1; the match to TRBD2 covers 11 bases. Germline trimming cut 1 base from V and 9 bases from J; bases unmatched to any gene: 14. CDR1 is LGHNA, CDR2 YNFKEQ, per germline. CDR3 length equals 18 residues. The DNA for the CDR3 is TGTGCCAGCAGCCAAGGATATCAACTAGCGGGAGCGGCTGGTGAGCAGTTCTTC. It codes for CASSQGYQLAGAAGEQFF.

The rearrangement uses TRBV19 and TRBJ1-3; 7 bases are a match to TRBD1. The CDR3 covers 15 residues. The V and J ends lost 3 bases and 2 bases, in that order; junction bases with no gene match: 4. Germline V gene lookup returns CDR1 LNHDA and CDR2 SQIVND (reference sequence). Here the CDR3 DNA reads TGTGCCAGTAGTATTCAAGGGGGCGCTGGAAACACCATATATTTT. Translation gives CASSIQGGAGNTIYF.

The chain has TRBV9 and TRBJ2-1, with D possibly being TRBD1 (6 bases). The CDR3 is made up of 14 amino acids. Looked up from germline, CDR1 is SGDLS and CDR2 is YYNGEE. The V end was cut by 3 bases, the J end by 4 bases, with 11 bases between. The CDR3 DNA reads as TGTGCCAGCAGCGAACAGGGACGGTACAATGAGCAGTTCTTC. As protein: CASSEQGRYNEQFF. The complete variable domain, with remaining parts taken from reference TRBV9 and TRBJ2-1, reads DSGVTQTPKHLITATGQRVTLRCSPRSGDLSVYWYQQSLDQGLQFLIQYYNGEERAKGNILERFSAQQFPDLHSELNLSSLELGDSALYFCASSEQGRYNEQFFGPGTRLTVL.

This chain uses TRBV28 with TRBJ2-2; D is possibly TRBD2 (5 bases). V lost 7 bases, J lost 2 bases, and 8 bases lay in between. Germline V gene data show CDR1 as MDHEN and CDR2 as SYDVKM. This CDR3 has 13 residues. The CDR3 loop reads CASKDYNTGELFF. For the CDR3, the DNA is TGTGCCAGCAAAGACTATAACACCGGGGAGCTGTTTTTT.

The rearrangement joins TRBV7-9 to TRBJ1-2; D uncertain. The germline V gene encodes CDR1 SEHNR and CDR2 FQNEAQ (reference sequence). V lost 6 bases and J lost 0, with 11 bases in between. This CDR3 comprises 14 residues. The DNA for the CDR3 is TGTGCCAGCAGTTCCCTTGCTACTAACTATGGCTACACCTTC. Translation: CASSSLATNYGYTF. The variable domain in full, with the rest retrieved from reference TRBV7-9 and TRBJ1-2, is DTGVSQNPRHKITKRGQNVTFRCDPISEHNRLYWYRQTLGQGPEFLTYFQNEAQLEKSRLLSDRFSAERPKGSFSTLEIQRTEQGDSAMYLCASSSLATNYGYTFGSGTRLTVV.

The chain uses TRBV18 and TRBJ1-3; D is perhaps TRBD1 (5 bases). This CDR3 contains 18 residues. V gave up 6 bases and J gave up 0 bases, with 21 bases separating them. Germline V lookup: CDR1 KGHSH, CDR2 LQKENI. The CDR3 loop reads CASSKGRLGSVSGNTIYF. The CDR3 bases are TGTGCCAGCTCGAAGGGACGGCTGGGTTCTGTCTCTGGAAACACCATATATTTT.

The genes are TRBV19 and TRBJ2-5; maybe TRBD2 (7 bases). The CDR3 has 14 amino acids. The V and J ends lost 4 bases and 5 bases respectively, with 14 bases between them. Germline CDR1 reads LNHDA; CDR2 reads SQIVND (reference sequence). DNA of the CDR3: TGTGCCAGTAGTACTCAAGAGGGGGGGGAGACCCAGTACTTC. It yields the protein CASSTQEGGETQYF. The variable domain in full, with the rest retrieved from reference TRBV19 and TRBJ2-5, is DGGITQSPKYLFRKEGQNVTLSCEQNLNHDAMYWYRQDPGQGLRLIYYSQIVNDFQKGDIAEGYSVSREKKESFPLTVTSAQKNPTAFYLCASSTQEGGETQYFGPGTRLLVL.

CDR3 in DNA: TGTGCCTGGAGTGTCAGGACAGGGGGTCGGGAGCAGTACTTC. Translated: CAWSVRTGGREQYF. The V gene is TRBV30, the J gene TRBJ2-7; TRBD1 matches 10 bases. This CDR3 has 14 amino acids. The ends lost 0 bases at V and 7 bases at J; junction bases unmatched: 6. Per the germline V gene, CDR1 is GTSNPN and CDR2 is SVGIG (reference sequence).

The CDR3 DNA sequence: TGTGCCAGCAGCTCGGAGGACAGGGTACATACGCAGTATTTT. It translates to CASSSEDRVHTQYF. The genes are TRBV7-9 and TRBJ2-3; 8 nucleotides align to TRBD1. CDR3 length: 14 amino acids. Germline V CDR1 and CDR2: SEHNR, FQNEAQ (reference sequence). Trimming at V came to 4 bases and at J to 7 bases, leaving 7 bases not matched to a gene.

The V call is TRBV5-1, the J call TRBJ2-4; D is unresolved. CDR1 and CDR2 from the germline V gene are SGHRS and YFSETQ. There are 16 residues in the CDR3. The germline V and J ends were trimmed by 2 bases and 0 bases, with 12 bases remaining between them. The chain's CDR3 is CASSFSPEGAKNIQYF. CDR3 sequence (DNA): TGCGCCAGCAGCTTTTCCCCGGAAGGAGCCAAAAACATTCAGTACTTC. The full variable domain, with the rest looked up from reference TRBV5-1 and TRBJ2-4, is KAGVTQTPRYLIKTRGQQVTLSCSPISGHRSVSWYQQTPGQGLQFLFEYFSETQRNKGNFPGRFSGRQFSNSRSEMNVSTLELGDSALYLCASSFSPEGAKNIQYFGAGTRLSVL.

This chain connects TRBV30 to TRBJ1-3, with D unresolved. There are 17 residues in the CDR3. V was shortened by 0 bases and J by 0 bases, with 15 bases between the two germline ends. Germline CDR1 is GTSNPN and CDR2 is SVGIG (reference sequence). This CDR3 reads CAWSVLRTGSSGNTIYF. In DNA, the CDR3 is TGTGCCTGGAGTGTACTTCGGACGGGGAGCTCTGGAAACACCATATATTTT.

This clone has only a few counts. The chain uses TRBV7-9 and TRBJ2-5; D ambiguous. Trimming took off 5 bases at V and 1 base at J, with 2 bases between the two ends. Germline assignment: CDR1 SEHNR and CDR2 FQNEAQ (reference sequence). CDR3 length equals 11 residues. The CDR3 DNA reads TGTGCCAGCAGCCCCCAAGAGACCCAGTACTTC. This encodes CASSPQETQYF. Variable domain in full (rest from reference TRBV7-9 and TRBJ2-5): DTGVSQNPRHKITKRGQNVTFRCDPISEHNRLYWYRQTLGQGPEFLTYFQNEAQLEKSRLLSDRFSAERPKGSFSTLEIQRTEQGDSAMYLCASSPQETQYFGPGTRLLVL.

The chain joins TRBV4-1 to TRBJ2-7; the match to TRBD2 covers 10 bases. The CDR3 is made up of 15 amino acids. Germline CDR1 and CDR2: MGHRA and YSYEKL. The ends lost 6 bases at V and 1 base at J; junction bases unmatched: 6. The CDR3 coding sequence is TGCGCCAGCAGACGAGAGCGGGGGGGGTCCTACGAGCAGTACTTC. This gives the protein CASRRERGGSYEQYF.